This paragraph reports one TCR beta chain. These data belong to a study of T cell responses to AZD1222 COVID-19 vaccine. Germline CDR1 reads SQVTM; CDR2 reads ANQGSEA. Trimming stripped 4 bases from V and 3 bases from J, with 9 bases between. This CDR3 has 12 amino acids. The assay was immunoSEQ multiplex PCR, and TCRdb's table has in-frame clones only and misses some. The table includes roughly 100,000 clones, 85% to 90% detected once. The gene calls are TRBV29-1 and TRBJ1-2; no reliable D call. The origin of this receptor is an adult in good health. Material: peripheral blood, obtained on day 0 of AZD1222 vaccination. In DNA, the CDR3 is TGCAGCGTTGTAGGGATTGACTATGGCTACACCTTC. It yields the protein CSVVGIDYGYTF.